These 17 T cell receptor beta chains were all obtained from the same sample, sequenced in a study of shared clonotypes between healthy human individuals. TCRdb keeps only in-frame clones here, not all; method: immunoSEQ multiplex PCR. The sample consists of 800,000 to 1,200,000 clones, around 78% of them appearing once. The sequenced sample consisted of memory CD4+ T cells from PBMCs. The subset is: CD45RA-negative fraction. Receptors originate from a man between 18 and 29 years old in good health. Some clones in this sample may be carry-over from other donors' samples.

This chain joins TRBV20-1 and TRBJ1-1; D gene ambiguous. Trimming removed 3 bases at V and 10 bases at J, with 12 bases between. Per germline, CDR1 DFQATT and CDR2 SNEGSKA (reference sequence). This CDR3 is built from 11 residues. The CDR3 DNA follows: TGCAGTGCTAGTTGGGCCGTAGGAGCTTTCTTT. It is translated as CSASWAVGAFF.

Turning to this clone: Other DNA sequences in the sample encode the same CDR3. The chain joins TRBV5-1 to TRBJ2-3; TRBD2 aligns across 8 bases. This CDR3 has 16 amino acids. V gave up 4 bases and J gave up 0 bases; unmatched junction bases: 7. Germline V CDR1 and CDR2: SGHRS, YFSETQ. The CDR3 spells CASSLGLATSTDTQYF. The CDR3, as DNA: TGCGCCAGCAGCCTAGGACTAGCCACTAGCACAGATACGCAGTATTTT.

This chain links TRBV7-9 with TRBJ2-7; D gene unclear. V lost 5 bases and J 2 bases, leaving 16 bases between the germline ends. Germline loops: CDR1 SEHNR, CDR2 FQNEAQ (reference sequence). This CDR3 spans 15 amino acids. CDR3 DNA: TGTGCCAGCAGCACAACAATCACCGGTACCTACGAGCAGTACTTC. Translated: CASSTTITGTYEQYF.

This chain connects TRBV11-2 to TRBJ2-7; D is ambiguous. The CDR3 contains 15 residues. Trimming removed 1 base from V and 0 bases from J, with 10 bases in between. Germline values: CDR1 SGHAT, CDR2 FQNNGV. The CDR3 DNA reads as TGTGCCAGCAGCTTAGTAAGAAGTAGCTCCTACGAGCAGTACTTC. It yields the protein CASSLVRSSSYEQYF.

As concerns this clone: A read error may account for a junction end that differs from germline. The gene calls are TRBV25-1 and TRBJ1-3; TRBD1 agrees at 7 bases. CDR3 length: 14 residues. CDR1 is MGHDK and CDR2 is SYGVNS in the germline V gene. CDR3 protein: CASSDRGWGNTTYF. The CDR3 DNA reads TGTGCCAGCAGTGACAGGGGGTGGGGAAACACCACATATTTT.

The V call is TRBV9, the J call TRBJ1-2, with TRBD1 matching 9 bases. V was pared by 4 bases and J by 5 bases, with 6 bases of the junction left unmatched. The CDR3 runs 14 residues. Per the germline V gene, CDR1 is SGDLS and CDR2 is YYNGEE. The CDR3, as DNA: TGTGCCAGCAGCCCAGACAGGGGGAGTTATGGCTACACCTTC. Its protein is CASSPDRGSYGYTF.

The chain carries TRBV5-1 and TRBJ2-1; D is perhaps TRBD2 (5 bases). Germline-derived CDR1 and CDR2 are SGHRS and YFSETQ. This CDR3 is built from 16 residues. The ends were cut back, 4 bases at V and 1 base at J, with 15 bases in the middle. The CDR3 DNA sequence: TGCGCCAGCAGCCCTGGGAGCCCGGTGTCCTACAATGAGCAGTTCTTC. Amino acids: CASSPGSPVSYNEQFF. Complete variable domain (other parts from reference TRBV5-1 and TRBJ2-1): KAGVTQTPRYLIKTRGQQVTLSCSPISGHRSVSWYQQTPGQGLQFLFEYFSETQRNKGNFPGRFSGRQFSNSRSEMNVSTLELGDSALYLCASSPGSPVSYNEQFFGPGTRLTVL.

The chain couples TRBV5-1 to TRBJ2-4; 10 bases are shared with TRBD2. The CDR3 runs 15 residues. Germline V lookup: CDR1 SGHRS, CDR2 YFSETQ. V was pared by 4 bases and J by 6 bases, with 7 bases of the junction left unmatched. The CDR3, as DNA: TGCGCCAGCAGCCCGGGGACTAGCGCTGGAAACATTCAGTACTTC. Its translation is CASSPGTSAGNIQYF.

This chain links TRBV7-3 with TRBJ2-1, with 9 bases fitting TRBD2. The ends lost 5 bases at V and 6 bases at J; junction bases unmatched: 14. This CDR3 region has 17 residues. Germline V gene data show CDR1 as SGHTA and CDR2 as FQGTGA. The CDR3 DNA sequence: TGTGCCAGCAGCCGTAACCCCACTAGCGGGCCCCTCAATGAGCAGTTCTTC. Amino acid sequence: CASSRNPTSGPLNEQFF.

The CDR3 sequence: CASREKQGYEQYF. The DNA for the CDR3 is TGTGCCAGCAGAGAGAAACAGGGCTACGAGCAGTACTTC. J is TRBJ2-7 and V is TRBV6-6; D is possibly TRBD1 (6 bases). V dropped 6 bases and J dropped 3 bases, with 12 bases sitting between them. CDR1 and CDR2 from the germline V gene are MNHNY and SVGAGI (reference sequence). The CDR3 loop spans 13 amino acids.

The V gene is TRBV6-1, the J gene TRBJ2-7; D is unresolved. The CDR3 is made up of 11 amino acids. Trimming took 6 bases from V and 2 from J, leaving 5 bases between them. Germline V gene sequence: CDR1 MNHNS, CDR2 SASEGT. CDR3 loop: CASSLPYEQYF. Here the CDR3 DNA reads TGTGCCAGCAGCCTACCCTACGAGCAGTACTTC.

The V call is TRBV28, the J call TRBJ2-7, with a weak D call TRBD2 (7 bases). This CDR3 contains 16 residues. Germline assignment: CDR1 MDHEN and CDR2 SYDVKM. V was shortened by 4 bases and J by 3 bases, with 19 bases between the two germline ends. In DNA form, the CDR3 reads TGTGCCAGCAGTTCCCCTAGGGGGACTAAGTACTACGAGCAGTACTTC. It codes for CASSSPRGTKYYEQYF. Supplemented by reference TRBV28 and TRBJ2-7, the full variable domain reads DVKVTQSSRYLVKRTGEKVFLECVQDMDHENMFWYRQDPGLGLRLIYFSYDVKMKEKGDIPEGYSVSREKKERFSLILESASTNQTSMYLCASSSPRGTKYYEQYFGPGTRLTVT.

The chain carries TRBV4-1 and TRBJ2-3; D gene uncertain. V was clipped by 0 bases and J by 6 bases, with 10 bases between them. This CDR3 comprises 14 residues. Per the germline V gene, CDR1 is MGHRA and CDR2 is YSYEKL. CDR3 in DNA: TGCGCCAGCAGCCAAGATCAACTATCGGATACGCAGTATTTT. This encodes CASSQDQLSDTQYF.

The J gene is TRBJ2-7, the V gene TRBV5-1; 9 bases are shared with TRBD1. Looked up from germline, CDR1 is SGHRS and CDR2 is YFSETQ. V gave up 1 base and J gave up 4 bases; unmatched junction bases: 6. CDR3 size: 15 residues. The DNA for the CDR3 is TGCGCCAGCAGCTTGTCTGGGACAGGGATTTACGAGCAGTACTTC. The encoded protein is CASSLSGTGIYEQYF.

The genes are TRBV27 and TRBJ2-1; 10 bases line up with TRBD1. The J segment lost 8 bases and the V segment lost 6 bases, leaving 10 bases of the junction unmatched. Germline V gene sequence: CDR1 MNHEY, CDR2 SMNVEV (reference sequence). This CDR3 has 15 amino acids. CDR3 nucleotides: TGTGCCAGCAGGGGGAGACAGGGGGCGTACCATGAGCAGTTCTTC. It codes for CASRGRQGAYHEQFF.

On this clone: At one end, the junction sequence differs from germline, possibly due to a read error. The chain combines TRBV7-9 with TRBJ1-2, with a tentative D call TRBD1 (5 bases). CDR1 SEHNR and CDR2 FQNEAQ come from the germline V gene (reference sequence). The length of the CDR3 is 11 residues. The CDR3 region is CASSGREATIF. For the CDR3, the DNA is TGTGCCAGCAGCGGCAGGGAGGCCACAATCTTC.

The chain employs TRBV9 and TRBJ1-1; unclear D gene. V was shortened by 0 bases and J by 4 bases, with 13 bases between the two germline ends. Germline V gene data show CDR1 as SGDLS and CDR2 as YYNGEE. The CDR3 runs to 15 residues. Here the CDR3 reads CASSVVPVASTEAFF. The CDR3 region has the DNA TGTGCCAGCAGCGTAGTGCCCGTCGCGAGCACTGAAGCTTTCTTT.